This TCR beta chain was documented in a study of CD39 and CD103 CD8 tumor-infiltrating T cells. The CDR3 totals 15 residues. Concerning this clone: Its target is not known.

Sequenced by immunoSEQ multiplex PCR; TCRdb stores in-frame clones only, minus some. The data contain approximately 17,000 clones, just over 90% of them seen just once; the ten biggest clones take up around 4%. General study points: DP CD8 TILs seemed more oligoclonal than DN, SP and blood memory CD8.

The specimen was CD8+ T cells sorted from blood. The subset was: total memory CD8 T cells (CD45RA-CCR7+/-) from blood or uninvolved lymph node. V is TRBV21-1 and J is TRBJ2-7; TRBD1 was called by the table and not checked on the DNA. TRBV21-1 represents a pseudogene. The receptor was isolated from a human donor with head and neck squamous cell carcinoma. CDR3 sequence: CASSKARTGAYEQYF. The CDR3 DNA reads TGTGCCAGCAGCAAAGCGAGGACAGGGGCCTACGAGCAGTACTTC.